The 4 T cell receptor beta chains below were found in one sample sequenced in a study of shared clonotypes between healthy human individuals. Assay used: immunoSEQ multiplex PCR; TCRdb lists only in-frame clones, some missing. The sample shows around 2,000,000 clones, about 94% of them seen only once. Naive-designated CD8 cells lacked CD45RO, were positively enriched for CCR7, and omitted terminally differentiated effector memory CD45RA+ cells. The source material was naive CD8+ T cells sorted from blood. The source is a man aged 18 to 29 in good health.

This chain links TRBV4-1 with TRBJ1-5, with D hard to call. CDR1 MGHRA and CDR2 YSYEKL come from the germline V gene. V shed 0 bases and J shed 3 bases, with 15 bases lying between them. This CDR3 is 17 amino acids long. The DNA of the CDR3 is TGCGCCAGCAGCCAAGAGTCGGGCGGGATGTTCAATCAGCCCCAGCATTTT. It codes for CASSQESGGMFNQPQHF.

Details on this clone: The same CDR3 arises from other DNA sequences in this sample as well. CDR3 protein: CASSLGHLNTEAFF. The CDR3 DNA is TGCGCCAGCAGCCTGGGACACCTGAACACTGAAGCTTTCTTT. The chain links TRBV4-1 to TRBJ1-1; perhaps TRBD1 as D (6 bases). The CDR3 extends over 14 amino acids. Germline V CDR1 and CDR2: MGHRA, YSYEKL. V was shortened by 4 bases and J by 0 bases, with 9 bases between the two germline ends.

This chain connects TRBV13 to TRBJ2-3; D unresolved. The CDR3 covers 15 residues. V shed 1 base and J shed 4 bases, with 12 bases lying between them. Looked up from germline, CDR1 is PRHDT and CDR2 is FYEKMQ (reference sequence). For the CDR3, the DNA is TGTGCCAGCAGCTTAGAGTTAGGGCGAGCAGATACGCAGTATTTT. It specifies CASSLELGRADTQYF.

The V call is TRBV7-9, the J call TRBJ2-3, with D hard to call. CDR3 size: 16 residues. The germline V gene encodes CDR1 SEHNR and CDR2 FQNEAQ (reference sequence). The V end lost 4 bases, the J end lost 0 bases, and 14 bases lay between the germline ends. In nucleotides, the CDR3 is TGTGCCAGCAGCTCCAGACTGGCACCCAGCACAGATACGCAGTATTTT. Residues: CASSSRLAPSTDTQYF.